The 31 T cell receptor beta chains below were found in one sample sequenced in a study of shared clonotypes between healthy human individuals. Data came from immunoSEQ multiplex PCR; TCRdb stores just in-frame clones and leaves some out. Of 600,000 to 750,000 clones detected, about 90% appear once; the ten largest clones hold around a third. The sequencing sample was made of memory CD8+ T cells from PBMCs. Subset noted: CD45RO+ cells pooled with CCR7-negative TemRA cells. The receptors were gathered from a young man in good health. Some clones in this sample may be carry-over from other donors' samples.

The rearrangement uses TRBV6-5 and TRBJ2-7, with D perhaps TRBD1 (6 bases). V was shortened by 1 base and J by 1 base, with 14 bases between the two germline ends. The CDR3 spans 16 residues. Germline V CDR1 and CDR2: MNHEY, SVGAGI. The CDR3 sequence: CASSYLLAGDSYEQYF. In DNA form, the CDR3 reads TGTGCCAGCAGTTACTTGCTAGCAGGGGATTCCTACGAGCAGTACTTC.

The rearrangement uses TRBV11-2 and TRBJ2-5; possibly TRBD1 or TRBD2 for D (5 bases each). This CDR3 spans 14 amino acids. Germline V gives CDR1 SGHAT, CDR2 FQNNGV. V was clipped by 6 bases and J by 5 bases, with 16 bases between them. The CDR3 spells CASRGGDPRETQYF. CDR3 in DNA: TGTGCCAGCAGAGGTGGGGACCCCCGGGAGACCCAGTACTTC.

The CDR3 region is CSVYRAGTDTQYF. DNA of the CDR3: TGCAGCGTTTACAGGGCTGGGACAGATACGCAGTATTTT. The rearrangement links TRBV29-1 to TRBJ2-3, with a weak D call TRBD1 (6 bases). The ends were cut back, 5 bases at V and 3 bases at J, with 12 bases in the middle. In germline, CDR1 is SQVTM, CDR2 ANQGSEA. This CDR3 region has 13 residues.

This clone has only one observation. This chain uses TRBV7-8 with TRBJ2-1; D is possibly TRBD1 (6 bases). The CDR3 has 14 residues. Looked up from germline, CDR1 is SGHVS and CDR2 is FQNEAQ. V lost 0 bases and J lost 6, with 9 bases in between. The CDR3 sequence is CASSLAVGANEQFF. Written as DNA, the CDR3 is TGTGCCAGCAGCTTAGCGGTGGGGGCCAATGAGCAGTTCTTC.

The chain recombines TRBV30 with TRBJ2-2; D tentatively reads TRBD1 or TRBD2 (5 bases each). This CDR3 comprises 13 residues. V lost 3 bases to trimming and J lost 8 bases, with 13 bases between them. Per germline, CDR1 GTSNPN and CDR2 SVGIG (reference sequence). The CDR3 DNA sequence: TGTGCCTGGAGACGCTTGAGGGGTGGGGAGCTGTTTTTT. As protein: CAWRRLRGGELFF.

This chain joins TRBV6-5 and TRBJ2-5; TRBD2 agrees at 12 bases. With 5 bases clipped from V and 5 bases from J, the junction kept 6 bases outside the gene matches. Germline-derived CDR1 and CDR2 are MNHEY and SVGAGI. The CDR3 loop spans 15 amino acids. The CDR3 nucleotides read TGTGCCAGCAGTCCCCTAGCGGGAGGGCCGGAGACCCAGTACTTC. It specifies CASSPLAGGPETQYF.

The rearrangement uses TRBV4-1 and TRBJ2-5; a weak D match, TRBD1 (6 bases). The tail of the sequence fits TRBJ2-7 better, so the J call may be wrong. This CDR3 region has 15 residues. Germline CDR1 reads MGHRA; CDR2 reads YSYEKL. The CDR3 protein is CASKSAPDSNYEQYF. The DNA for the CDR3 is TGCGCCAGCAAGTCCGCCCCGGACAGTAACTACGAGCAGTACTTC.

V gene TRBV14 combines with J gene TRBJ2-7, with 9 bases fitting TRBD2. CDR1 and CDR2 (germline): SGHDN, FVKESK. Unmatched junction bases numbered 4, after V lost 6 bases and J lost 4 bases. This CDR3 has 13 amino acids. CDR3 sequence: CASRAGGRYEQYF. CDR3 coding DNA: TGTGCCAGCAGGGCGGGAGGGAGGTACGAGCAGTACTTC.

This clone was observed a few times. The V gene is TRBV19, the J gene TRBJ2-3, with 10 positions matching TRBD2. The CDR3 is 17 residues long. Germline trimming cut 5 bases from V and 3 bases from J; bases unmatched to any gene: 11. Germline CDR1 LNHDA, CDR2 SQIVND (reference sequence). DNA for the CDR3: TGTGCCAGTAGTCTCAACCCTAGCGGGAGCATGACAGATACGCAGTATTTT. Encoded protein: CASSLNPSGSMTDTQYF.

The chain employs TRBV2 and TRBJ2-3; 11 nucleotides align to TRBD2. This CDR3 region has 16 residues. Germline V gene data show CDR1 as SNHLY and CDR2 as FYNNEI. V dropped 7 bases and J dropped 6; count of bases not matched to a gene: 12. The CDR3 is CASIKIAGGLGDTQYF. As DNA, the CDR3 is TGTGCCAGCATTAAGATAGCGGGAGGGTTAGGGGATACGCAGTATTTT.

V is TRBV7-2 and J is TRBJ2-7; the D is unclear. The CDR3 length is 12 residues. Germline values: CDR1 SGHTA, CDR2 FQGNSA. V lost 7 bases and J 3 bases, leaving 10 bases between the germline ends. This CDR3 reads CASTSAIYEQYF. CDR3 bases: TGTGCCAGCACCTCCGCCATCTACGAGCAGTACTTC.

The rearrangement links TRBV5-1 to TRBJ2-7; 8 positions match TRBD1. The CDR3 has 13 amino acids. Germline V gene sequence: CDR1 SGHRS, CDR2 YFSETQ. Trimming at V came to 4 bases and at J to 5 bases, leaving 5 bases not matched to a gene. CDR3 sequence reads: CASSLQGANEQYF. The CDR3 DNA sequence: TGCGCCAGCAGCCTCCAGGGGGCGAACGAGCAGTACTTC.

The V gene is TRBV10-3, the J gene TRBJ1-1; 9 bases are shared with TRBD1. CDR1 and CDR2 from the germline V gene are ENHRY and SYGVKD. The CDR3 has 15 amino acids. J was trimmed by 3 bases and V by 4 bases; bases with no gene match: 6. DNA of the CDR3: TGTGCCATCAGTGGGGCGACAGGGGGGGACACTGAAGCTTTCTTT. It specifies CAISGATGGDTEAFF.

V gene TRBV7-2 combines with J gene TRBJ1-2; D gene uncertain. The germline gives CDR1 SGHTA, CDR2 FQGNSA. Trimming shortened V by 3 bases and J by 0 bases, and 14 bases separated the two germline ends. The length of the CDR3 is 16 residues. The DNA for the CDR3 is TGTGCCAGCAGCTTCCCAGAGAGGGCCTCTAACTATGGCTACACCTTC. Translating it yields CASSFPERASNYGYTF. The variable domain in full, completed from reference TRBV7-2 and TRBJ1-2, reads GAGVSQSPSNKVTEKGKDVELRCDPISGHTALYWYRQSLGQGLEFLIYFQGNSAPDKSGLPSDRFSAERTGGSVSTLTIQRTQQEDSAVYLCASSFPERASNYGYTFGSGTRLTVV.

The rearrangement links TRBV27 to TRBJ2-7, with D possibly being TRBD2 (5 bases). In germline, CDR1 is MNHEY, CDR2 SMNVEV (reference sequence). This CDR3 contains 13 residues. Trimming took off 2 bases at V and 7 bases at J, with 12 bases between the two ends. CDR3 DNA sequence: TGTGCCAGCAGTTTAAGTGGTTCGGGGGAGCAGTACTTC. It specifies CASSLSGSGEQYF.

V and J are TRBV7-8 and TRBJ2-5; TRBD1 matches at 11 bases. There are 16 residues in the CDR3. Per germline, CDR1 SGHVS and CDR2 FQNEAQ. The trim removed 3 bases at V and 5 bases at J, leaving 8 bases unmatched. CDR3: CASSLFGTGGEETQYF. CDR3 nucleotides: TGTGCCAGCAGCTTGTTTGGGACAGGGGGAGAGGAGACCCAGTACTTC.

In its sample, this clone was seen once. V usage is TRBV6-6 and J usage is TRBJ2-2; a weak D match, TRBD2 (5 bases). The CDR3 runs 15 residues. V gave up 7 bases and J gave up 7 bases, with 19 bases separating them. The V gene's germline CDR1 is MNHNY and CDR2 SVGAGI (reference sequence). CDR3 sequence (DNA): TGTGCCAGCATTTATCGGACTCCACGGGGCGGGGAGCTGTTTTTT. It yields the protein CASIYRTPRGGELFF.

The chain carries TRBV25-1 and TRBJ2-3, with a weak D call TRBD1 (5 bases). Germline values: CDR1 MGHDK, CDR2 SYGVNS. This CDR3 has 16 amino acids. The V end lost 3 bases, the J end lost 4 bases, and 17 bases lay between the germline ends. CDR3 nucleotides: TGTGCCAGCAGTGATAAAGGGCCAGGGTGGCCAGATACGCAGTATTTT. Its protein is CASSDKGPGWPDTQYF.

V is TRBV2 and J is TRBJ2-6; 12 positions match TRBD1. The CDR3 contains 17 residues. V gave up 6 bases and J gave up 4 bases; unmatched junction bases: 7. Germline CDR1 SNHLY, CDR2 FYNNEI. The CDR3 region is CASSMGQGAAGANVLTF. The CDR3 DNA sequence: TGTGCCAGCAGCATGGGACAGGGGGCGGCCGGGGCCAACGTCCTGACTTTC.

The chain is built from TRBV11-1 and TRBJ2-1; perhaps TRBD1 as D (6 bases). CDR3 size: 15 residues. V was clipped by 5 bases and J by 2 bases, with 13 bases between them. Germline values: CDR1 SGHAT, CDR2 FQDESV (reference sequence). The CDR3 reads CASSSHWTAYNEQFF. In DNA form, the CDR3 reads TGTGCCAGCAGCAGCCACTGGACAGCCTACAATGAGCAGTTCTTC.

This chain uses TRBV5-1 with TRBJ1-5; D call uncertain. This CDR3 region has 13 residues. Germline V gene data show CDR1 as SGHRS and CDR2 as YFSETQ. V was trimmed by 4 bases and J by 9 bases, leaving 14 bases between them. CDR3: CASSIGLSGPQHF. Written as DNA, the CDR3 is TGCGCCAGCAGCATCGGACTATCAGGGCCCCAGCATTTT.

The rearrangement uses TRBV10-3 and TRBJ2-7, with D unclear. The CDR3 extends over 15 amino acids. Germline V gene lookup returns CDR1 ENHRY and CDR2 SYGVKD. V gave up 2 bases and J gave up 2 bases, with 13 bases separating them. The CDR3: CAISESATRTYEQYF. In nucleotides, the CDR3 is TGTGCCATCAGTGAGAGTGCAACAAGGACCTACGAGCAGTACTTC.

The DNA of the CDR3 is TGTGCCAGCAGCATAACCATGGCTCCGGACAGCGTCTACAATGAGCAGTTCTTC. It translates to CASSITMAPDSVYNEQFF. The chain links TRBV7-8 to TRBJ2-1, with D perhaps matching TRBD1 (6 bases). CDR1 SGHVS and CDR2 FQNEAQ come from the germline V gene. Deletions cut 5 bases from V and 3 bases from J, with 23 bases between. The CDR3 covers 18 residues. The whole variable domain, filled in from reference TRBV7-8 and TRBJ2-1, reads GAGVSQSPRYKVAKRGQDVALRCDPISGHVSLFWYQQALGQGPEFLTYFQNEAQLDKSGLPSDRFFAERPEGSVSTLKIQRTQQEDSAVYLCASSITMAPDSVYNEQFFGPGTRLTVL.

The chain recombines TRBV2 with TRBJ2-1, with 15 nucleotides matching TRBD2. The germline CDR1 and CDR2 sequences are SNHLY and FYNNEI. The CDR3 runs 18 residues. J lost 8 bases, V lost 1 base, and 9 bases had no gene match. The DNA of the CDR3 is TGTGCCAGCAGTGAAGGGACTAGCGGGAGGGCCTTAGTGTATGAGCAGTTCTTC. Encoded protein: CASSEGTSGRALVYEQFF.

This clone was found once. CDR3 in DNA: TGTGCCAGCAGCCTATCAAGCGGCCTCTCCTACGAGCAGTACTTC. This gives the protein CASSLSSGLSYEQYF. J is TRBJ2-7 and V is TRBV9, with D possibly TRBD2 on 5 matching bases. Trimming stripped 4 bases from V and 0 bases from J, with 14 bases between. Germline-derived CDR1 and CDR2 are SGDLS and YYNGEE. This CDR3 comprises 15 residues.

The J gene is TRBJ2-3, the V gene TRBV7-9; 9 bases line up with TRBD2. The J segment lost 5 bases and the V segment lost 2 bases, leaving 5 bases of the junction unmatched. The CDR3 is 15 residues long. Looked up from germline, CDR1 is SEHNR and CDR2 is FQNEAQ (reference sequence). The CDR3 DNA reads TGTGCCAGCAGCTTATTAGCGGGAGCCGGAGATACGCAGTATTTT. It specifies CASSLLAGAGDTQYF. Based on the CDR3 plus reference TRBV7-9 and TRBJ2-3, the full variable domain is DTGVSQNPRHKITKRGQNVTFRCDPISEHNRLYWYRQTLGQGPEFLTYFQNEAQLEKSRLLSDRFSAERPKGSFSTLEIQRTEQGDSAMYLCASSLLAGAGDTQYFGPGTRLTVL.

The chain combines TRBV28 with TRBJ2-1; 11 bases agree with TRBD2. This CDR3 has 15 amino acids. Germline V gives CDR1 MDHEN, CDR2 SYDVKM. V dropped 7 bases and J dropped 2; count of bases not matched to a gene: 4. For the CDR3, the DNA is TGTGCCAGCACCTTGGGACTAGCGGCCTACAATGAGCAGTTCTTC. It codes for CASTLGLAAYNEQFF.

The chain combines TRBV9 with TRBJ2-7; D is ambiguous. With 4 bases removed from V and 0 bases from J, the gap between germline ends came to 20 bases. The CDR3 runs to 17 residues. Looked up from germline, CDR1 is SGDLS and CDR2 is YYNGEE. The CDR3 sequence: CASSPHNGPISSYEQYF. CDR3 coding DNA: TGTGCCAGCAGCCCACACAACGGCCCCATCAGCTCCTACGAGCAGTACTTC.

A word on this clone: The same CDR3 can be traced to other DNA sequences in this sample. The CDR3 reads CASSLGGTYNEQFF. The CDR3 DNA follows: TGTGCCAGCAGCCTCGGAGGGACCTACAATGAGCAGTTCTTC. V usage is TRBV27 and J usage is TRBJ2-1; the D gene is possibly TRBD2 (6 bases). V lost 6 bases and J 2 bases, leaving 11 bases between the germline ends. The germline CDR1 and CDR2 sequences are MNHEY and SMNVEV (reference sequence). CDR3 size: 14 residues.

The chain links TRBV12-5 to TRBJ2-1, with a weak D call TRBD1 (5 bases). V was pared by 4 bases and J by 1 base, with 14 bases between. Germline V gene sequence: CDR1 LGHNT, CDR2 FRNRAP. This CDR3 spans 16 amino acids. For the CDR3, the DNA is TGTGCTAGTGGTTGGACACCGGGTGCTTCCTACAATGAGCAGTTCTTC. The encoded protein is CASGWTPGASYNEQFF.

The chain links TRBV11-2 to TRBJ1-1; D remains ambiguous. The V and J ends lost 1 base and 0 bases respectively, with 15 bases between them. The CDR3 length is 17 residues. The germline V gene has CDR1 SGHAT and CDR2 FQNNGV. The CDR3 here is CASSLGWYAGLNTEAFF. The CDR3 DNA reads TGTGCCAGCAGCTTAGGTTGGTACGCAGGCTTGAACACTGAAGCTTTCTTT.